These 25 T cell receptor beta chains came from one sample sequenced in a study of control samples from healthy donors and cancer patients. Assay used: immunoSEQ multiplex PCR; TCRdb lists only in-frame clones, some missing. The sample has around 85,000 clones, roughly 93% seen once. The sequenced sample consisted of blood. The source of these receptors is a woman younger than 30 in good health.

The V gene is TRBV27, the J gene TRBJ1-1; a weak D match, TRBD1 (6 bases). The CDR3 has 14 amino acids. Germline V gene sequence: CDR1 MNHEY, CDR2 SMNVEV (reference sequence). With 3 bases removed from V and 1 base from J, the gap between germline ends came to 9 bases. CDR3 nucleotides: TGTGCCAGCAGTTTTGGGGGCCCGAACACTGAAGCTTTCTTT. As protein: CASSFGGPNTEAFF.

CDR3 amino acids: CSASLRDKSVDEQYF. DNA for the CDR3: TGCAGTGCTAGTCTCCGGGACAAATCGGTGGACGAGCAGTACTTC. The J gene is TRBJ2-7, the V gene TRBV20-1; TRBD1 is a possible D gene (6 bases). The CDR3 sequence is 15 residues long. V lost 3 bases and J 5 bases, leaving 20 bases between the germline ends. CDR1 and CDR2 from the germline V gene are DFQATT and SNEGSKA (reference sequence).

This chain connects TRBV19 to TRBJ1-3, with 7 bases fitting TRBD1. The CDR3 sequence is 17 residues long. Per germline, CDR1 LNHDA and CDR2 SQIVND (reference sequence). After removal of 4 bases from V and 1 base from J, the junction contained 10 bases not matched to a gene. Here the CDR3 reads CASSTERDSRSGNTIYF. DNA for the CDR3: TGTGCCAGTAGTACAGAGAGGGACAGTCGGTCTGGAAACACCATATATTTT.

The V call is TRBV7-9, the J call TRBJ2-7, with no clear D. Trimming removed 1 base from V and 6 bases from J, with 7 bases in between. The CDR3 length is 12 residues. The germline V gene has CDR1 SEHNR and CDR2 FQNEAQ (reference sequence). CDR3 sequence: CASSLVGSEQYF. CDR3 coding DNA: TGTGCCAGCAGCTTAGTGGGCAGCGAGCAGTACTTC.

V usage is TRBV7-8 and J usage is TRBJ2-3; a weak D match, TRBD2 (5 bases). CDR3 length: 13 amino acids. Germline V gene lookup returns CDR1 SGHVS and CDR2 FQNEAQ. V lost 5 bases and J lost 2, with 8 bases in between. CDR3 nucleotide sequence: TGTGCCAGCAGCGTAGACTACACAGATACGCAGTATTTT. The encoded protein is CASSVDYTDTQYF.

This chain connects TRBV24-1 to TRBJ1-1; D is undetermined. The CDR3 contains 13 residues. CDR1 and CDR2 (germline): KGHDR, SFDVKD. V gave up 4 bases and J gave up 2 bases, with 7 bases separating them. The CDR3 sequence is CATSEGLNTEAFF. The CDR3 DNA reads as TGTGCCACCAGTGAGGGCCTAAACACTGAAGCTTTCTTT.

The CDR3 DNA reads TGTGCCATCAGTACCACCGGGACTAGGTCCTACGAGCAGTACTTC. Its protein product is CAISTTGTRSYEQYF. This chain links TRBV10-3 with TRBJ2-7, with TRBD2 identical over 8 bases. V shed 5 bases, J shed 1 base, and the junction held 7 bases outside the gene matches. This CDR3 comprises 15 residues. From germline, CDR1 is ENHRY and CDR2 SYGVKD.

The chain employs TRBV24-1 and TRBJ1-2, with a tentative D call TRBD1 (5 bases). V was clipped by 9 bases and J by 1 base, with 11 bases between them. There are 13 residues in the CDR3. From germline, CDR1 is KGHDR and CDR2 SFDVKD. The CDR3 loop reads CATGDSFNYGYTF. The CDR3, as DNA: TGTGCCACCGGCGACAGCTTTAACTATGGCTACACCTTC.

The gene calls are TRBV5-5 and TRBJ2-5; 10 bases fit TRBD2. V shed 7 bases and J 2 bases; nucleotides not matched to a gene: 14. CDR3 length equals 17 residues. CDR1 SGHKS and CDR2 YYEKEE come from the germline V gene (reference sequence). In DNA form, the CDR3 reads TGTGCCAGCGGACACATAGCAGCGGGAGGGCCACAAGAGACCCAGTACTTC. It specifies CASGHIAAGGPQETQYF.

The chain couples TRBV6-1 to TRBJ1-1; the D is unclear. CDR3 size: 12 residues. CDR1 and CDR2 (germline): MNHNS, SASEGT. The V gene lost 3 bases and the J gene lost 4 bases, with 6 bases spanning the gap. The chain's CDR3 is CASSDLGTEAFF. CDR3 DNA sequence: TGTGCCAGCAGTGACTTGGGCACTGAAGCTTTCTTT.

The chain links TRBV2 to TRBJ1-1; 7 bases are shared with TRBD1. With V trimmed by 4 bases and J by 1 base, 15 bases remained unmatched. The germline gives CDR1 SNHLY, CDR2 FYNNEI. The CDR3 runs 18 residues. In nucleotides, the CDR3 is TGTGCCAGCAGTGTCTTAAGCCGGGACAGAGTTACGAACACTGAAGCTTTCTTT. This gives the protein CASSVLSRDRVTNTEAFF.

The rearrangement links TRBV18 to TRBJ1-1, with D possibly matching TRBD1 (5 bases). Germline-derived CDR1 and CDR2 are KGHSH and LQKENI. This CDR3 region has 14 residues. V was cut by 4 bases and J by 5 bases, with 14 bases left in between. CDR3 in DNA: TGTGCCAGCTCACTCGGACTGTGGGGGACTGAAGCTTTCTTT. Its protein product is CASSLGLWGTEAFF.

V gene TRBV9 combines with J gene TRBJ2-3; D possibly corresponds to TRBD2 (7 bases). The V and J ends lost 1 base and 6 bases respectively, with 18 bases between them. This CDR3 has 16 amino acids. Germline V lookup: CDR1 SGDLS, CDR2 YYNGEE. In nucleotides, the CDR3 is TGTGCCAGCAGCGTAAGGGGGACTACTGCAACCGATACGCAGTATTTT. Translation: CASSVRGTTATDTQYF.

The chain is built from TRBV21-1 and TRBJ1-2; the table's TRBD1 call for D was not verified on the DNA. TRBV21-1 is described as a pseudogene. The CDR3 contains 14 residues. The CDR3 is CASNGTGTGYLYTF. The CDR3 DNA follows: TGTGCCAGCAATGGGACCGGGACAGGGTACCTCTACACCTTC.

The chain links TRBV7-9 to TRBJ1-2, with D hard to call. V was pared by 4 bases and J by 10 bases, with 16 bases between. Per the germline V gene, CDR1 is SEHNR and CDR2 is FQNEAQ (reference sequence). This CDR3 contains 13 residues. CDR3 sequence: CASSSRGVRVYTF. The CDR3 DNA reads TGTGCCAGCAGCTCCCGAGGTGTGAGGGTCTACACCTTC. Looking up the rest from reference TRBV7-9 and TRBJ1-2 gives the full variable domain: DTGVSQNPRHKITKRGQNVTFRCDPISEHNRLYWYRQTLGQGPEFLTYFQNEAQLEKSRLLSDRFSAERPKGSFSTLEIQRTEQGDSAMYLCASSSRGVRVYTFGSGTRLTVV.

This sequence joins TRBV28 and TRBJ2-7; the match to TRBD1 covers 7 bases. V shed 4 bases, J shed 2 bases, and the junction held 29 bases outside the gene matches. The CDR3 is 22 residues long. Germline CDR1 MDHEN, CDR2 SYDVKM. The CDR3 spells CASSSITTVQHVDRERAYEQYF. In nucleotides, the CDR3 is TGTGCCAGCAGTTCAATTACCACTGTTCAGCACGTTGACAGGGAACGGGCCTACGAGCAGTACTTC.

CDR3 nucleotide sequence: TGCGCCAGCAGTGGAGTAGGTCACAATGAGCAGTTCTTC. It yields the protein CASSGVGHNEQFF. This chain links TRBV4-1 with TRBJ2-1; unclear D gene. This CDR3 spans 13 amino acids. CDR1 and CDR2 from the germline V gene are MGHRA and YSYEKL. The V gene lost 6 bases and the J gene lost 5 bases, with 11 bases spanning the gap.

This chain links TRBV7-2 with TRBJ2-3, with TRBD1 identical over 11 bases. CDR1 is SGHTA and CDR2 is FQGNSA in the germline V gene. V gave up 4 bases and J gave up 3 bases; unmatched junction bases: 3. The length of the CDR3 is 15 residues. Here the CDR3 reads CASSSGQGATDTQYF. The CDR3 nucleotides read TGTGCCAGCAGCTCTGGACAGGGGGCTACAGATACGCAGTATTTT.

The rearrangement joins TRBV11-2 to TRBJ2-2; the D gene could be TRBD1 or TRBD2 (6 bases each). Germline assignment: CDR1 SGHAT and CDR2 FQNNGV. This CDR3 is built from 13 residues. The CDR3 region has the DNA TGTGCGAACGGAGGGGGACCGTTCGGGGAGCTGTTTTTT. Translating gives CANGGGPFGELFF.

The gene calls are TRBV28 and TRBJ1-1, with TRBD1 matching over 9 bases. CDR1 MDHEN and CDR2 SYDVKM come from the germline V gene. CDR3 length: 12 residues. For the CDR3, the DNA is TGTGCTCTGGGACAGGGTGACACAAAAGCTTTCTTT. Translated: CALGQGDTKAFF. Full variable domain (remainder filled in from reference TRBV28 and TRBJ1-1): DVKVTQSSRYLVKRTGEKVFLECVQDMDHENMFWYRQDPGLGLRLIYFSYDVKMKEKGDIPEGYSVSREKKERFSLILESASTNQTSMYLCALGQGDTKAFFGQGTRLTVV.

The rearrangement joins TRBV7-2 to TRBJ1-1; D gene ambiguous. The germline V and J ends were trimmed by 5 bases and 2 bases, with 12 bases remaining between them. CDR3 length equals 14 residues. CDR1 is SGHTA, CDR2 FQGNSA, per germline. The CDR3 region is CASSPNGFNTEAFF. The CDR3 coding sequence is TGTGCCAGCAGCCCCAACGGCTTTAACACTGAAGCTTTCTTT.

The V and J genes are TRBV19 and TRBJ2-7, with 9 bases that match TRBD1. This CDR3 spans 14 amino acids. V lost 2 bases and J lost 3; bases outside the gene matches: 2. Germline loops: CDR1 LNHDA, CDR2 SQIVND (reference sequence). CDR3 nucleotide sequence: TGTGCCAGTAGTATACAGGGACAGGGCTACGAGCAGTACTTC. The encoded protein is CASSIQGQGYEQYF. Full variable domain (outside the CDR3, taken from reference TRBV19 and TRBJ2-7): DGGITQSPKYLFRKEGQNVTLSCEQNLNHDAMYWYRQDPGQGLRLIYYSQIVNDFQKGDIAEGYSVSREKKESFPLTVTSAQKNPTAFYLCASSIQGQGYEQYFGPGTRLTVT.

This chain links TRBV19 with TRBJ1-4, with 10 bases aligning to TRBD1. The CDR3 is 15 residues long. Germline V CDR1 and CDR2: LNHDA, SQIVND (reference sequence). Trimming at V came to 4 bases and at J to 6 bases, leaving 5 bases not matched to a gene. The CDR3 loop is CASSRTTGGDEKLFF. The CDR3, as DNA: TGTGCCAGTAGTAGAACGACAGGGGGCGATGAAAAACTGTTTTTT.

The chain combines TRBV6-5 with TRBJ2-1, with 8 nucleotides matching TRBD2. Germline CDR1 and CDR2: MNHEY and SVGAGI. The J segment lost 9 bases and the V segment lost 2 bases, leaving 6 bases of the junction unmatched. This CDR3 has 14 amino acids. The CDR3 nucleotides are TGTGCCAGCAGTTACGCCTACGGGACTAGTGAGCAGTTCTTC. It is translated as CASSYAYGTSEQFF.

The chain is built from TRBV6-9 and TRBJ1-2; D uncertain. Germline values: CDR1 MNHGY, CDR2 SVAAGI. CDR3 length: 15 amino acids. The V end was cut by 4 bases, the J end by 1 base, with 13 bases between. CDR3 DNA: TGTGCCAGCAGTTCGATCAGCCTGATTAACTATGGCTACACCTTC. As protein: CASSSISLINYGYTF.